Described below is a single T cell receptor (beta chain) sequence and its context. Antigen specificity is unknown. The CDR3 has 13 amino acids. Per germline, CDR1 MNHNY and CDR2 SVGAGI (reference sequence). The data belong to a study of CXCR3-negative and CXCR3-positive naive CD8 T cells. Study observations and caveats: CXCR3-positive naive cells had TRB CDR3s that were more hydrophobic than CXCR3-negative naive cells had. Memory, not naive, CXCR3-negative and CXCR3-positive cells differed in TRBV-TRBJ usage.

UMI labels and 5' RACE were used to prepare the TRB cDNA libraries. TCRdb reworked the 5' RACE reads into one entry per CDR3 protein, no DNA. The sample has tens of thousands of distinct CDR3 sequences. This clonotype was sampled from a human donor in good health. Some clones in this sample may be carry-over from other donors' samples. The specimen sequenced was naive CXCR3+ CD8+ T cells from blood. Subset reported: CD45RO-CCR7+CD27+CD95- naive CD8+ T cells expressing CXCR3 (TNR3+). The genes are TRBV6-6 and TRBJ1-1; the TRBD1 assignment by TCRdb is unverifiable without DNA. This chain's CDR3 is CASSEPGVAEAFF.